This T cell receptor (beta chain) comes out of a study of blood T cell repertoires in COVID-19. Study at large: Some COVID-19 samples were acute and others convalescent; all came from the United States, Italy and Spain. PBMCs, B-cell-depleted T cells, or T cells were the source of the cDNA or gDNA that made up the material.

V was pared by 5 bases and J by 2 bases, with 3 bases of the junction left unmatched. Germline V gene lookup returns CDR1 LNHDA and CDR2 SQIVND (reference sequence). The CDR3 sequence is 16 residues long. In the original analysis: From reference gene primer amplification, estimates of nucleated cell counts were derived. Method: immunoSEQ multiplex PCR; TCRdb's copy keeps in-frame clones and lacks some. V and J calls and clone size come straight from that table; D and trimming were deduced from the DNA. The repertoire holds over 100,000 clones, with approximately 88% as singletons. Remarks on this clone: Other DNA sequences from this sample encode an identical CDR3 as well.

The J gene is TRBJ2-2, the V gene TRBV19; TRBD1 aligns across 12 bases. The receptor's source is a human donor in a cohort sampled during active COVID-19. Sequenced input: peripheral blood. This chain's CDR3 is CASSPGQGANTGELFF. The CDR3 DNA sequence: TGTGCCAGTAGTCCGGGACAGGGGGCTAACACCGGGGAGCTGTTTTTT.